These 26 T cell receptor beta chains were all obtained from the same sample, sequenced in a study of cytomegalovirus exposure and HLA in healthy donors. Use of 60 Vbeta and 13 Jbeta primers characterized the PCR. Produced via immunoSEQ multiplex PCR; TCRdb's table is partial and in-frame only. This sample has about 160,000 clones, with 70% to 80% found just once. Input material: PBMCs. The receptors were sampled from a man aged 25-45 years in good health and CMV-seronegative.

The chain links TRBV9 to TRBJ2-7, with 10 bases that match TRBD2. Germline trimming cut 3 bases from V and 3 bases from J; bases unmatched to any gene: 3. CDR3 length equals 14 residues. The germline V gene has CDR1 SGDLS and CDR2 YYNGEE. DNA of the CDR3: TGTGCCAGCAGCGGATCTAGCGGGAGCTACGAGCAGTACTTC. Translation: CASSGSSGSYEQYF.

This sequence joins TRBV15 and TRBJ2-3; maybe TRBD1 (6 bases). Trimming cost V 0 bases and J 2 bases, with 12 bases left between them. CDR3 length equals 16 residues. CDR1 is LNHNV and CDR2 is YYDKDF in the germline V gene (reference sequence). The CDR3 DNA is TGTGCCACCAGCAGAGATATAGGACAGAACACAGATACGCAGTATTTT. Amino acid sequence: CATSRDIGQNTDTQYF.

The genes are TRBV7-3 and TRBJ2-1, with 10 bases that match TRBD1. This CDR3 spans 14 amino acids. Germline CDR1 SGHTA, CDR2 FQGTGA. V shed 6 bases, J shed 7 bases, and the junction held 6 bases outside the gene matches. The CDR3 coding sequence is TGTGCCAGCAGGACAGGGGGCATGGTGAATGAGCAGTTCTTC. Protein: CASRTGGMVNEQFF. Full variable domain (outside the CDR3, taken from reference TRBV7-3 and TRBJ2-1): GAGVSQTPSNKVTEKGKYVELRCDPISGHTALYWYRQSLGQGPEFLIYFQGTGAADDSGLPNDRFFAVRPEGSVSTLKIQRTERGDSAVYLCASRTGGMVNEQFFGPGTRLTVL.

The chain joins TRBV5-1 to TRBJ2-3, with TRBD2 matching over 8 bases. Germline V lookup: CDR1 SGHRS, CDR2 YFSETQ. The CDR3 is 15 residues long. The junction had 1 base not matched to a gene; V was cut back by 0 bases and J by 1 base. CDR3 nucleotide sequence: TGCGCCAGCAGCTTGGGTAGCGGGGGCACAGATACGCAGTATTTT. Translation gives CASSLGSGGTDTQYF.

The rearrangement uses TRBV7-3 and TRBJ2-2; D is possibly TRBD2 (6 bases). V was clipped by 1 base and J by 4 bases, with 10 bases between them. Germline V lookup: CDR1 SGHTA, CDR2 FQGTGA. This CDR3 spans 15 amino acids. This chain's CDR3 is CASSLNGGSTGELFF. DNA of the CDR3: TGTGCCAGCAGCTTAAACGGGGGAAGCACCGGGGAGCTGTTTTTT.

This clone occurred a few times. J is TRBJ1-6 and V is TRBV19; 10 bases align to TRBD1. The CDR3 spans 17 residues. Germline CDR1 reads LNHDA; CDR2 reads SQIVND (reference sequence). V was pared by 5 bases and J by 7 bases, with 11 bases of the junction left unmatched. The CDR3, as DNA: TGTGCCAGTAGTCCGTTCAGGACAGGGGGTAACAATTCACCCCTCCACTTT. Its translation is CASSPFRTGGNNSPLHF.

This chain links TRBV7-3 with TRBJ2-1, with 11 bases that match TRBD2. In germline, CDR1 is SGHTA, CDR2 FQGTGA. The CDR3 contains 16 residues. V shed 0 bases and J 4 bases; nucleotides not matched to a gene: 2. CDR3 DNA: TGTGCCAGCAGCTTAACGGGGACTAGCGGTTACAATGAGCAGTTCTTC. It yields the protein CASSLTGTSGYNEQFF.

As DNA, the CDR3 is TGTGCCAGCAGCGGAGGGAAAAATGAAAAACTGTTTTTT. Translated: CASSGGKNEKLFF. The V gene is TRBV13, the J gene TRBJ1-4; unclear D gene. The CDR3 is 13 amino acids. Trimming removed 5 bases from V and 5 bases from J, with 9 bases in between. Germline-derived CDR1 and CDR2 are PRHDT and FYEKMQ (reference sequence).

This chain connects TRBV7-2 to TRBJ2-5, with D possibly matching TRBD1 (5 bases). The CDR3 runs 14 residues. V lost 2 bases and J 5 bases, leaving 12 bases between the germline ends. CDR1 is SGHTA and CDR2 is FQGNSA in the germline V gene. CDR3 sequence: CASSLRGPQETQYF. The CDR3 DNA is TGTGCCAGCAGCTTAAGGGGTCCACAGGAGACCCAGTACTTC.

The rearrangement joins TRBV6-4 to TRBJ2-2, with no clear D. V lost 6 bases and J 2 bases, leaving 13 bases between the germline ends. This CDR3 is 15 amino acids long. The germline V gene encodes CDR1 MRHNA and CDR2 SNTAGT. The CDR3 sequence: CASSPMGTNTGELFF. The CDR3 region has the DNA TGTGCCAGCAGCCCGATGGGCACAAACACCGGGGAGCTGTTTTTT.

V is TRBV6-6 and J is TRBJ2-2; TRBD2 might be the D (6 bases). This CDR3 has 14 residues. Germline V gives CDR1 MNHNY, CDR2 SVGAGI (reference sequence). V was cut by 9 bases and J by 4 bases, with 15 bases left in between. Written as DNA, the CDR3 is TGTGCCAGTCCAACGGGAGCGAGCACCGGGGAGCTGTTTTTT. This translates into CASPTGASTGELFF.

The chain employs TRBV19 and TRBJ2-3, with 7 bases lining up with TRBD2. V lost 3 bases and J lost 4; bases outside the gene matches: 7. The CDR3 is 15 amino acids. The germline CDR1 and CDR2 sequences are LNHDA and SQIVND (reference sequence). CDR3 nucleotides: TGTGCCAGTAGTATCGGGACGGGGGGTGCAGATACGCAGTATTTT. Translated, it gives CASSIGTGGADTQYF.

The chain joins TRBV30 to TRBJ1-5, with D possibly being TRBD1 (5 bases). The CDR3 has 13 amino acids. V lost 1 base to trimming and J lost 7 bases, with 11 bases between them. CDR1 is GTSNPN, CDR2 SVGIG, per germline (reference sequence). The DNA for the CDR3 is TGTGCCTGGAGTGGGGGCTTTGGGCAGCCCCAGCATTTT. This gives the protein CAWSGGFGQPQHF.

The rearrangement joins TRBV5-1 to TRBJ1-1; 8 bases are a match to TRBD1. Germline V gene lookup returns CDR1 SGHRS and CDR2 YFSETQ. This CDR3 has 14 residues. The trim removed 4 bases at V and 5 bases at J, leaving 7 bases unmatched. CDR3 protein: CASSLKQGETEAFF. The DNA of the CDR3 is TGCGCCAGCAGCCTCAAACAGGGGGAAACTGAAGCTTTCTTT.

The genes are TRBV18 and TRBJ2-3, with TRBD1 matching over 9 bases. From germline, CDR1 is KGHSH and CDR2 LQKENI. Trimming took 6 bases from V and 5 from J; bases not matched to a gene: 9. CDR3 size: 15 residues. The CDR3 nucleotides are TGTGCCAGCTCCGTTAGCGCGGGACAGGGAGATACGCAGTATTTT. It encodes CASSVSAGQGDTQYF.

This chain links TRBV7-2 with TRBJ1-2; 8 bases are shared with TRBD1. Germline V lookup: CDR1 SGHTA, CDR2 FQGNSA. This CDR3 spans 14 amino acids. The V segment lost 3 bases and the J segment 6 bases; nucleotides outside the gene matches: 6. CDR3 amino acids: CASSLIRGHDGYTF. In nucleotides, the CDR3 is TGTGCCAGCAGCTTGATCAGGGGGCACGATGGCTACACCTTC.

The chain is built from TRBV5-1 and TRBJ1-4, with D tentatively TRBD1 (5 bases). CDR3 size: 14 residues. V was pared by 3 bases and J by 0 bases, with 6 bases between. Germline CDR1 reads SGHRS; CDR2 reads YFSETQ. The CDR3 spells CASSSTATNEKLFF. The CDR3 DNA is TGCGCCAGCAGCTCGACAGCAACTAATGAAAAACTGTTTTTT.

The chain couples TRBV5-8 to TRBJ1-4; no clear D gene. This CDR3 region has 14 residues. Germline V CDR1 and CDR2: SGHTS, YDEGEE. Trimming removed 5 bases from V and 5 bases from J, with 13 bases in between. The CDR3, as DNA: TGTGCCAGCAGGGGGAGGCAGCCGAATGAAAAACTGTTTTTT. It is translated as CASRGRQPNEKLFF.

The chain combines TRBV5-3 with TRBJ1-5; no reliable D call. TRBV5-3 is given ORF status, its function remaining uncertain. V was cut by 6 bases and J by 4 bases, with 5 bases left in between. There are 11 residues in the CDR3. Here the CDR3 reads CARTHNQPQHF. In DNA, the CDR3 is TGTGCCAGAACCCATAATCAGCCCCAGCATTTT.

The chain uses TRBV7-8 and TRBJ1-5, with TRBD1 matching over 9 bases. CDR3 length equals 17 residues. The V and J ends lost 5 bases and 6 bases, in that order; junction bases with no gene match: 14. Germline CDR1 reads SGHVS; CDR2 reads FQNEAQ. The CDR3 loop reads CASSPAGDRVISQPQHF. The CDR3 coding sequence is TGTGCCAGCAGCCCTGCCGGGGACAGGGTAATTTCTCAGCCCCAGCATTTT.

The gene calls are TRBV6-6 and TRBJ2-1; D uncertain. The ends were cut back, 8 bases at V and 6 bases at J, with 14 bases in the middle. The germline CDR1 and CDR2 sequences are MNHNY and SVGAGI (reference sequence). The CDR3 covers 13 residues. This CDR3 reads CASQPGEINEQFF. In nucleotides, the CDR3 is TGTGCCAGCCAGCCAGGTGAAATCAATGAGCAGTTCTTC.

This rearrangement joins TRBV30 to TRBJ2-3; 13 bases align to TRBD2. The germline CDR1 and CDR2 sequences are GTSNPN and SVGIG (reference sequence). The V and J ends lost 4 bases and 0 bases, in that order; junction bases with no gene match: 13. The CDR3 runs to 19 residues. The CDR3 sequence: CAWTLWETSGRRSTDTQYF. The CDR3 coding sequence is TGTGCCTGGACCCTCTGGGAGACTAGCGGGAGGCGGAGCACAGATACGCAGTATTTT.

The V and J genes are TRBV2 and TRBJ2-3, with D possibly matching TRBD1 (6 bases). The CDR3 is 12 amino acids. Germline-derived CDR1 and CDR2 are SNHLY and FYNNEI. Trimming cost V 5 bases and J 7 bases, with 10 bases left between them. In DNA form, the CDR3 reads TGTGCCAGCAGTCCGGACAGCTATACGCAGTATTTT. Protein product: CASSPDSYTQYF.

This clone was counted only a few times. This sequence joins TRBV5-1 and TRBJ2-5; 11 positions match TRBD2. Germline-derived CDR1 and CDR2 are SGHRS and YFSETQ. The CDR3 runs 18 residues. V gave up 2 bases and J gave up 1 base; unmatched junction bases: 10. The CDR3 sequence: CASSFFLLGTSGQETQYF. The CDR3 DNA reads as TGCGCCAGCAGCTTCTTCCTCCTAGGGACTAGCGGCCAAGAGACCCAGTACTTC.

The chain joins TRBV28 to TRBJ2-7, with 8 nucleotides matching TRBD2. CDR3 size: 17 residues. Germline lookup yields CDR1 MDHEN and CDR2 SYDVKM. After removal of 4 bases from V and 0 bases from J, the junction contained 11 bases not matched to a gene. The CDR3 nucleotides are TGTGCCAGCAGTTCCCCCGGGACTAGTCAGAGCTCCTACGAGCAGTACTTC. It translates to CASSSPGTSQSSYEQYF.

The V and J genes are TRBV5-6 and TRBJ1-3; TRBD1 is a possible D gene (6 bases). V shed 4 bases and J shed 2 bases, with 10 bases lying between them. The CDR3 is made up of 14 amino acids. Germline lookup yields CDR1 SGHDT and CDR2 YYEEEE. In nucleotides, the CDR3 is TGTGCCAGCAGCCTGACAGGAGCTGGAAACACCATATATTTT. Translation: CASSLTGAGNTIYF.